The clone carrying this T cell receptor beta chain was found many times. Its antigen remains unknown. The ends were cut back, 6 bases at V and 8 bases at J, with 16 bases in the middle. Per the germline V gene, CDR1 is SQVTM and CDR2 is ANQGSEA. The CDR3 covers 12 residues. These data originate in a study of T cells in Graves' hyperthyroidism and ophthalmopathy. Amplified regions were TCR beta CDR3 sequences from RNA transcripts. HTBI primers were the set used in a first-round RT-PCR of the TCR CDR3. Each CDR3 protein gets one entry after TCRdb re-called the multiplex PCR reads with MiXCR. This table holds a few hundred thousand distinct CDR3 sequences, approximately 15% found once. Ophthalmopathy patients had Clinical Activity Score at least 3, NOSPECS grade at least 4, duration under 3 months. Clinical symptoms, serum thyroxine and TRAb, thyroid ultrasound and orbital computed tomography were used for the diagnoses.

General study points: Researchers found most expanded thyroid clonotypes above 0.001 in blood as well.

The sequencing sample was made of blood. This rearrangement joins TRBV29-1 to TRBJ1-2; a weak D match, TRBD1 (5 bases). The clonotype originates from a woman in her 40s with Graves' ophthalmopathy. CDR3 nucleotide sequence: TGCAGCGTGGGAGGGCAGGGAGGAGGCTACACCTTC. Amino acid sequence: CSVGGQGGGYTF.